This T cell receptor beta chain was sequenced in a study of blood T cells in healthy people across ages. Study-level findings and limits: Per million T cells, TCR beta diversity dropped roughly linearly as age increased.

This CDR3 comprises 13 residues. V lost 6 bases and J lost 5; bases outside the gene matches: 3. Using a J-beta primer mix together with a sample-barcoded 5' primer, a second PCR was run for roughly 6 to 12 cycles. One entry per CDR3 protein results from TCRdb running MiXCR on the 5' RACE reads. The sample contains about 730,000 distinct CDR3 sequences, 43% of which appear only once. For this clonotype: Its antigen is undetermined.

Sequencing used blood. This sequence was found in a woman aged 55-75 years in good health. The chain employs TRBV12-3 or TRBV12-4 and TRBJ1-2; 10 bases are a match to TRBD1. The CDR3 region is CASRTGGKYGYTF. CDR3 DNA: TGTGCCAGCAGGACAGGGGGCAAATATGGCTACACCTTC.